This entry features one T cell receptor beta chain sequence. Its antigen is currently unknown. The sample comes from a study of cytomegalovirus exposure and HLA in healthy donors. General observations from the study: When analyzed later, a missense DCLRE1C variant was found to be linked to TCR beta V- and J-gene trimming.

The PCR contained 60 Vbeta and 13 Jbeta primers. TCRdb's copy holds only in-frame clones and misses some; the assay was immunoSEQ multiplex PCR. The profile covers roughly 120,000 clones, with approximately 78% appearing a single time and around 0.99% taken by the ten largest. The germline V gene encodes CDR1 MGHRA and CDR2 YSYEKL. The V end lost 0 bases, the J end lost 3 bases, and 12 bases lay between the germline ends. The CDR3 contains 16 residues. Healthy bone marrow donors supplied every sample. The sequence was collected from a woman under 40 in good health and CMV-seronegative. The sequenced material came from PBMCs. This chain links TRBV4-1 with TRBJ2-1, with a weak D call TRBD2 (6 bases). The CDR3 DNA reads TGCGCCAGCAGCCAAGATCCAGCGGGCAACTACAATGAGCAGTTCTTC. This encodes CASSQDPAGNYNEQFF.